Presented here are 22 T cell receptor beta chains from one specimen sequenced in a study of human T cells and chemical hapten exposure (dated by TCRdb to about 2021). Library preparation employed RACE. These reads were obtained on a NextSeq 500. TCRdb reworked the public reads: Q25 trimming with fastp, MiXCR clone assembly, productive beta chains retained. Each CDR3 protein gets just one entry, which takes the most common genes and DNA from the rows behind it. For this sample the table gives roughly 50,000 distinct CDR3 sequences, of which about 10% were detected only once. About 15% of the sample goes to the ten largest clones. Taken with the paper, the label for time point translates to: patch test 3, about 24 weeks after DPC sensitization. Sample treatment or condition, as interpreted from the label and publication: therapeutic diphenylcyclopropenone sensitization with weekly scalp DPC. The sample here was whole blood, taken in connection with sensitization to the hapten diphenylcyclopropenone (DPC). The receptors were sampled from a woman aged 40 to 49 with alopecia areata. Some clones in this sample may be carry-over from other donors' samples.

This clonotype was counted at least ten times. This chain links TRBV12-3 or TRBV12-4 with TRBJ1-1; no clear D. This CDR3 contains 13 residues. Trimming cost V 6 bases and J 1 base, with 9 bases left between them. The CDR3 region has the DNA TGTGCCAGCAGCCAACAGAAGAACACTGAAGCTTTCTTT. Protein: CASSQQKNTEAFF.

In this sample, this clonotype turned up a few times. This chain links TRBV7-9 with TRBJ2-7; 9 bases map to TRBD1. V shed 4 bases, J shed 6 bases, and the junction held 10 bases outside the gene matches. The germline V gene has CDR1 SEHNR and CDR2 FQNEAQ (reference sequence). CDR3 length equals 15 residues. The chain's CDR3 is CASSSSGTGISEQYF. As DNA, the CDR3 is TGTGCCAGCAGCTCCTCCGGGACAGGGATCTCCGAGCAGTACTTC.

This clonotype has only a few counts. The chain carries TRBV20-1 and TRBJ1-4; D gene unclear. This CDR3 has 14 residues. Germline V CDR1 and CDR2: DFQATT, SNEGSKA (reference sequence). The V and J ends lost 0 bases and 8 bases respectively, with 13 bases between them. The DNA of the CDR3 is TGCAGTGCTAGAGATCCCTACGGATCCGAAAAACTGTTTTTT. This encodes CSARDPYGSEKLFF.

This clonotype was observed many times. The V and J genes are TRBV19 and TRBJ2-2, with D possibly TRBD1 on 5 matching bases. The length of the CDR3 is 15 residues. Trimming removed 7 bases from V and 0 bases from J, with 12 bases in between. Per germline, CDR1 LNHDA and CDR2 SQIVND (reference sequence). The CDR3 loop is CASIQGYANTGELFF. CDR3 in DNA: TGTGCCAGTATCCAGGGCTACGCGAACACCGGGGAGCTGTTTTTT.

Many counts were recorded for this clonotype. The chain is built from TRBV18 and TRBJ1-4; TRBD1 is a possible D gene (5 bases). Looked up from germline, CDR1 is KGHSH and CDR2 is LQKENI. V lost 4 bases, J lost 3 bases, and 15 bases lay in between. The CDR3 sequence is 16 residues long. CDR3 loop: CASSLRQLLSNEKLFF. In DNA, the CDR3 is TGTGCCAGCTCACTCAGACAGCTTCTCTCTAATGAAAAACTGTTTTTT.

This clonotype has a count of ten or more. The genes are TRBV27 and TRBJ2-2, with a possible D match to TRBD2 (5 bases). The ends were cut back, 8 bases at V and 1 base at J, with 11 bases in the middle. Germline CDR1 and CDR2: MNHEY and SMNVEV (reference sequence). The CDR3 has 14 amino acids. CDR3 amino acids: CASARTENTGELFF. CDR3 sequence (DNA): TGTGCCAGCGCGCGGACTGAGAACACCGGGGAGCTGTTTTTT.

The chain is built from TRBV6-2 or TRBV6-3 and TRBJ2-7, with 9 bases aligning to TRBD1. The CDR3 is 16 amino acids. V dropped 0 bases and J dropped 4; count of bases not matched to a gene: 7. Germline assignment: CDR1 MNHEY and CDR2 SVGEGT. The CDR3 reads CASSYSTGQGSYEQYF. The CDR3 DNA sequence: TGTGCCAGCAGTTACTCGACCGGACAGGGGTCTTACGAGCAGTACTTC.

This clonotype turned up a few times. This chain uses TRBV6-1 with TRBJ2-3, with 8 bases aligning to TRBD1. The ends lost 2 bases at V and 3 bases at J; junction bases unmatched: 7. The CDR3 loop spans 16 amino acids. Germline CDR1 MNHNS, CDR2 SASEGT. The CDR3 sequence is CASSEQAGGTTDTQYF. The CDR3 DNA is TGTGCCAGCAGTGAACAAGCAGGGGGCACGACAGATACGCAGTATTTT.

This clonotype has at least ten counts. The chain recombines TRBV7-7 with TRBJ2-1; D may correspond to TRBD1 or TRBD2 (5 bases each). Germline CDR1 is SSHAT and CDR2 is FNYEAQ (reference sequence). Trimming cost V 5 bases and J 7 bases, with 15 bases left between them. The CDR3 is 14 residues long. The DNA for the CDR3 is TGTGCCAGCAGCGCGGACTTCAAGGGGAATGAGCAGTTCTTC. Protein sequence: CASSADFKGNEQFF.

This clonotype was counted many times. The rearrangement links TRBV3-1 to TRBJ1-2; weak D call: TRBD1 (5 bases). V lost 1 base to trimming and J lost 6 bases, with 12 bases between them. This CDR3 has 14 amino acids. Germline CDR1 reads LGHDT; CDR2 reads YNNKEL (reference sequence). The CDR3: CASSQAGQGHGYTF. CDR3 coding DNA: TGTGCCAGCAGCCAAGCAGGGCAGGGTCATGGCTACACCTTC.

This clonotype was counted only a few times. In nucleotides, the CDR3 is TGTGCCAGCAGCCTCGGACACGAGAACACTGAAGCTTTCTTT. Encoded protein: CASSLGHENTEAFF. The rearrangement joins TRBV7-3 to TRBJ1-1; D perhaps matches TRBD1 (5 bases). CDR1 and CDR2 from the germline V gene are SGHTA and FQGTGA. V was cut by 5 bases and J by 1 base, with 11 bases left in between. The CDR3 covers 14 residues.

This clonotype was recorded at least ten times. The chain joins TRBV7-9 to TRBJ2-6; tentatively, D is TRBD2 (5 bases). The CDR3 spans 15 residues. The germline CDR1 and CDR2 sequences are SEHNR and FQNEAQ (reference sequence). V gave up 5 bases and J gave up 2 bases, with 10 bases separating them. CDR3: CASSSTRAGANVLTF. The CDR3 region has the DNA TGTGCCAGCAGCAGTACTAGAGCTGGGGCCAACGTCCTGACTTTC.

Only a few counts were recorded for this clonotype. V and J are TRBV19 and TRBJ1-2, with D unclear. The CDR3 loop spans 14 amino acids. V was trimmed by 3 bases and J by 0 bases, leaving 8 bases between them. CDR1 is LNHDA and CDR2 is SQIVND in the germline V gene (reference sequence). As DNA, the CDR3 is TGTGCCAGTAGTATTCCCGTTACTAACTATGGCTACACCTTC. This codes for CASSIPVTNYGYTF.

The V gene is TRBV3-1, the J gene TRBJ2-2; D uncertain. CDR3 length: 16 residues. V was clipped by 1 base and J by 1 base, with 10 bases between them. CDR1 is LGHDT, CDR2 YNNKEL, per germline (reference sequence). The CDR3 nucleotides read TGTGCCAGCAGCCAAGGCGGTAGGCAGAACACCGGGGAGCTGTTTTTT. Its protein is CASSQGGRQNTGELFF.

The V call is TRBV13, the J call TRBJ1-1; D not resolved. Between the trimmed V and J ends, which lost 5 bases and 0 bases, there was a span of 4 bases. CDR1 is PRHDT and CDR2 is FYEKMQ in the germline V gene (reference sequence). The CDR3 runs 12 residues. The CDR3 reads CASSTMNTEAFF. The CDR3 region has the DNA TGTGCCAGCAGCACGATGAACACTGAAGCTTTCTTT.

This clonotype was counted many times. The CDR3 DNA sequence: TGTGCCAGCAGTTACTTGGACACCGGGGAGCTGTTTTTT. Protein sequence: CASSYLDTGELFF. This chain connects TRBV6-2 or TRBV6-3 to TRBJ2-2; D unclear. The CDR3 is 13 amino acids. Trimming shortened V by 1 base and J by 3 bases, and 3 bases separated the two germline ends. Germline CDR1 is MNHEY and CDR2 is SVGEGT.

With respect to this clonotype: Germline is not matched at one junction end, which may reflect a read error. This chain connects TRBV11-2 to TRBJ2-7; 10 bases are a match to TRBD2. The CDR3 covers 17 residues. Germline CDR1 SGHAT, CDR2 FQNNGV. The CDR3 DNA follows: TGTCCCAGCAGCTTAGGTAGCGGGGGGCTCCGCTCCTACGAGCAGTACTTC. This encodes CPSSLGSGGLRSYEQYF.

Many counts were recorded for this clonotype. The chain carries TRBV7-3 and TRBJ1-1; D not certain. Germline V gene data show CDR1 as SGHTA and CDR2 as FQGTGA. The CDR3 length is 14 residues. Trimming took off 5 bases at V and 2 bases at J, with 12 bases between the two ends. The CDR3 nucleotides are TGTGCCAGCAGCCCCGTGGCGGCTAACACTGAAGCTTTCTTT. This codes for CASSPVAANTEAFF.

J is TRBJ1-4 and V is TRBV7-8; D call uncertain. V was shortened by 6 bases and J by 7 bases, with 12 bases between the two germline ends. The CDR3 is 13 amino acids. Germline assignment: CDR1 SGHVS and CDR2 FQNEAQ. The CDR3 DNA reads TGTGCCAGCAGGTCTTCTGGCGGTGAAAAACTGTTTTTT. Translated: CASRSSGGEKLFF.

The chain carries TRBV21-1 and TRBJ1-1. TRBV21-1 is deemed a pseudogene. CDR3 length: 15 amino acids. Here the CDR3 reads CASSKGGHRSTEAFF. The CDR3 DNA reads TGTGCCAGCAGCAAAGGTGGTCACAGATCTACTGAAGCTTTCTTT.

This clonotype was recorded once. The chain joins TRBV20-1 to TRBJ1-6; possible D gene TRBD1, 5 bases. Germline V gene data show CDR1 as DFQATT and CDR2 as SNEGSKA (reference sequence). V gave up 3 bases and J gave up 8 bases, with 11 bases separating them. CDR3 length: 13 residues. The CDR3 reads CSASGGNDSPLHF. As DNA, the CDR3 is TGCAGTGCTAGCGGGGGAAACGATTCACCCCTCCACTTT.

This clonotype was detected a few times. The chain recombines TRBV5-5 with TRBJ1-1; D is unresolved. The CDR3 is made up of 12 amino acids. Germline V gene sequence: CDR1 SGHKS, CDR2 YYEKEE (reference sequence). Trimming took 0 bases from V and 11 from J, leaving 11 bases between them. CDR3 protein: CASSLVGSWAFF. For the CDR3, the DNA is TGTGCCAGCAGCTTGGTGGGAAGCTGGGCTTTCTTT.